This T cell receptor (beta chain) is from a study of T cell responses to AZD1222 COVID-19 vaccine. Study-wide points: Donors were chiefly white British, with a greater number of females, and clonal diversity was perhaps underestimated. Spike-specific TCR breadth and depth rose after two AZD1222 doses. Baseline serostatus was positive in only six AZD1222 recipients.

As regards this clone: The antigen remains unidentified.

Profiling relied on immunoSEQ multiplex PCR, and the TCRdb table lists in-frame clones only, not all of them. The sample records more than 150,000 clones, over 70% being singletons. The length of the CDR3 is 20 residues. CDR1 is LGHDT and CDR2 is YNNKEL in the germline V gene (reference sequence). Trimming took 0 bases from V and 0 from J; bases not matched to a gene: 10. The genes are TRBV3-1 (or the pseudogene TRBV3-2) and TRBJ2-6; 8 bases agree with TRBD1. The specimen comprised peripheral blood, sampled 28 days after the second AZD1222 dose. The TCR comes from an adult who received the AZD1222 COVID-19 vaccine. Here the CDR3 DNA reads TGTGCCAGCAGCCAAGATCGGGACGGACAGGGACACTCTGGGGCCAACGTCCTGACTTTC. Translation gives CASSQDRDGQGHSGANVLTF.